The 24 T cell receptor beta chains in this list originate from one sample, sequenced in a study of cytomegalovirus exposure and HLA in healthy donors. Primers: 60 Vbeta forward and 13 Jbeta reverse. TCRdb keeps only in-frame clones here, not all; method: immunoSEQ multiplex PCR. The sample shows 100,000 to 120,000 clones, around four fifths of them seen only once. Sample: PBMCs. Source of these receptors: a man under 40 in good health and CMV-seropositive.

This clone has a single count. This chain uses TRBV5-1 with TRBJ2-1; tentatively, D is TRBD1 (6 bases). CDR3 length: 14 residues. Trimming cost V 4 bases and J 8 bases, with 16 bases left between them. Germline loops: CDR1 SGHRS, CDR2 YFSETQ. CDR3 nucleotides: TGCGCCAGCAGCCTCCTCGGACAGCCCGATGAGCAGTTCTTC. Translation: CASSLLGQPDEQFF.

This clone showed up just a few times. This chain connects TRBV5-8 to TRBJ1-5; 7 positions match TRBD1. Germline V CDR1 and CDR2: SGHTS, YDEGEE. This CDR3 spans 15 amino acids. V lost 4 bases to trimming and J lost 9 bases; unmatched junction nucleotides: 13. CDR3 region: CASSTRAGGVWPQHF. The CDR3 nucleotides are TGTGCCAGCAGCACTAGAGCAGGGGGTGTGTGGCCCCAGCATTTT.

J is TRBJ1-3 and V is TRBV23-1; the D gene is possibly TRBD1 (5 bases). TRBV23-1 counts as an open reading frame of uncertain function. The CDR3 sequence is 14 residues long. V gave up 6 bases and J gave up 1 base, with 10 bases separating them. CDR3 region: CASRNRLSGNTIYF. CDR3 coding DNA: TGCGCCAGCAGAAACAGGTTATCTGGAAACACCATATATTTT.

The V and J genes are TRBV10-3 and TRBJ2-2, with 16 positions matching TRBD2. The V gene end was trimmed by 4 bases and the J gene end by 4 bases; junction bases not matched to a gene: 12. The CDR3 totals 20 residues. The germline V gene encodes CDR1 ENHRY and CDR2 SYGVKD. CDR3 amino acids: CAISVSGTSGGARITGELFF. CDR3 nucleotide sequence: TGTGCCATCAGTGTTTCCGGGACTAGCGGGGGGGCCAGAATCACCGGGGAGCTGTTTTTT.

The chain joins TRBV19 to TRBJ2-3; TRBD1 aligns across 7 bases. CDR3 length: 19 amino acids. Germline CDR1 LNHDA, CDR2 SQIVND (reference sequence). The junction had 18 bases not matched to a gene; V was cut back by 3 bases and J by 3 bases. The CDR3 nucleotides are TGTGCCAGTAGTATTGATCCCCAGGGGGACGATTGGAGGACAGATACGCAGTATTTT. It codes for CASSIDPQGDDWRTDTQYF.

The rearrangement uses TRBV6-6 and TRBJ2-1, with 7 bases aligning to TRBD1. Germline V gene data show CDR1 as MNHNY and CDR2 as SVGAGI (reference sequence). With V trimmed by 8 bases and J by 5 bases, 9 bases remained unmatched. The CDR3 totals 14 residues. The CDR3 protein is CASRGRQGNNEQFF. The CDR3 DNA sequence: TGTGCCAGCCGCGGACGACAGGGTAACAATGAGCAGTTCTTC.

V and J are TRBV7-6 and TRBJ2-7; TRBD1 is a possible D gene (5 bases). V lost 4 bases to trimming and J lost 11 bases, with 15 bases between them. In germline, CDR1 is SGHVS, CDR2 FNYEAQ. This CDR3 comprises 12 residues. CDR3: CASSYSGQKEYF. CDR3 nucleotides: TGTGCCAGCAGCTATTCAGGGCAAAAGGAGTACTTC.

The chain uses TRBV27 and TRBJ1-6; TRBD1 agrees at 7 bases. J was trimmed by 5 bases and V by 6 bases; bases with no gene match: 7. This CDR3 has 15 amino acids. From germline, CDR1 is MNHEY and CDR2 SMNVEV (reference sequence). CDR3 region: CASRTTGTDNSPLHF. CDR3 nucleotide sequence: TGTGCCAGCAGGACTACCGGGACAGATAATTCACCCCTCCACTTT.

The genes are TRBV9 and TRBJ2-5, with 7 positions matching TRBD2. The assigned J gene may be wrong: the sequence end matches TRBJ2-7 better. The CDR3 is 15 residues long. In germline, CDR1 is SGDLS, CDR2 YYNGEE. CDR3 residues: CASSVSGTTFYEQYF. CDR3 nucleotides: TGTGCCAGCAGCGTCTCCGGGACTACCTTCTACGAGCAGTACTTC.

The rearrangement joins TRBV19 to TRBJ1-2; 8 bases fit TRBD1. Germline-derived CDR1 and CDR2 are LNHDA and SQIVND (reference sequence). This CDR3 has 15 amino acids. V lost 3 bases to trimming and J lost 5 bases; unmatched junction nucleotides: 8. This CDR3 reads CASSIQGTGGYGYTF. CDR3 coding DNA: TGTGCCAGTAGTATTCAAGGGACAGGTGGTTATGGCTACACCTTC.

The V and J genes are TRBV25-1 and TRBJ1-2; 9 bases are a match to TRBD1. After removal of 2 bases from V and 4 bases from J, the junction contained 2 bases not matched to a gene. This CDR3 spans 14 amino acids. From germline, CDR1 is MGHDK and CDR2 SYGVNS. CDR3 coding DNA: TGTGCCAGCAGTGAAGGACAGGGGCCCTATGGCTACACCTTC. It is translated as CASSEGQGPYGYTF.

The rearrangement uses TRBV5-6 and TRBJ1-1, with TRBD1 matching 8 bases. The junction had 10 bases not matched to a gene; V was cut back by 4 bases and J by 5 bases. CDR1 and CDR2 (germline): SGHDT, YYEEEE. The length of the CDR3 is 15 residues. CDR3 sequence reads: CASSRDRGKGTEAFF. The CDR3 nucleotides read TGTGCCAGCAGCAGAGACAGGGGAAAGGGGACTGAAGCTTTCTTT.

The chain uses TRBV19 and TRBJ2-1, with 8 bases aligning to TRBD2. With 1 base clipped from V and 3 bases from J, the junction kept 2 bases outside the gene matches. The CDR3 loop spans 15 amino acids. Per the germline V gene, CDR1 is LNHDA and CDR2 is SQIVND (reference sequence). The CDR3 DNA sequence: TGTGCCAGTAGTATAGTAACTAGCGGCTACAATGAGCAGTTCTTC. As protein: CASSIVTSGYNEQFF.

The V call is TRBV10-2, the J call TRBJ2-7; D gene uncertain. Germline V gene lookup returns CDR1 WSHSY and CDR2 SAAADI. The CDR3 length is 14 residues. Trimming removed 3 bases from V and 2 bases from J, with 11 bases in between. CDR3 nucleotides: TGCGCCAGCAGTGATAAACAGACACCCTACGAGCAGTACTTC. Its protein product is CASSDKQTPYEQYF.

The V and J genes are TRBV7-2 and TRBJ1-2; D may be TRBD1 (5 bases). V lost 5 bases and J 5 bases, leaving 12 bases between the germline ends. The CDR3 is 13 amino acids. Per germline, CDR1 SGHTA and CDR2 FQGNSA. CDR3 coding DNA: TGTGCCAGCAGCGGCCAGGGTCTTTATGGCTACACCTTC. Translation: CASSGQGLYGYTF.

The chain employs TRBV10-2 and TRBJ1-3, with D uncertain. The CDR3 has 16 residues. Deletions cut 0 bases from V and 0 bases from J, with 9 bases between. Germline V gene sequence: CDR1 WSHSY, CDR2 SAAADI. CDR3 loop: CASSESNQYSGNTIYF. In DNA form, the CDR3 reads TGCGCCAGCAGTGAGTCGAATCAGTACTCTGGAAACACCATATATTTT.

The sample holds one count of this clone. The V and J genes are TRBV30 and TRBJ2-7; the D is unclear. V shed 0 bases and J shed 0 bases, with 3 bases lying between them. CDR1 is GTSNPN, CDR2 SVGIG, per germline (reference sequence). The CDR3 length is 12 residues. CDR3 coding DNA: TGTGCCTGGAGTGTCATCTCCTACGAGCAGTACTTC. Amino acid sequence: CAWSVISYEQYF.

The V and J genes are TRBV7-2 and TRBJ2-5; 10 nucleotides match TRBD1. With the DNA end fitting TRBJ2-7 better, the J assignment may be wrong. The CDR3 runs to 15 residues. Germline V gene data show CDR1 as SGHTA and CDR2 as FQGNSA. Here the CDR3 reads CASSRRTGGTYEQYF. CDR3 coding DNA: TGTGCCAGCAGCCGCCGGACAGGGGGAACCTACGAGCAGTACTTC.

In this sample, this clone turned up a few times. The CDR3 DNA reads TGCGCCAGCAGACCACCACTGAGCGGGCCGAACACTGAAGCTTTCTTT. This sequence encodes CASRPPLSGPNTEAFF. The V gene is TRBV5-1, the J gene TRBJ1-1; unclear D gene. The CDR3 has 16 residues. Germline loops: CDR1 SGHRS, CDR2 YFSETQ. V gave up 5 bases and J gave up 1 base, with 18 bases separating them.

J is TRBJ2-7 and V is TRBV29-1; 11 bases agree with TRBD1. The CDR3 extends over 14 amino acids. Germline V gene sequence: CDR1 SQVTM, CDR2 ANQGSEA. The V and J ends lost 6 bases and 6 bases, in that order; junction bases with no gene match: 10. CDR3 coding DNA: TGCAGCGTGGGCCGGGACAGGGGGATTCCCGAGCAGTACTTC. Amino acid sequence: CSVGRDRGIPEQYF.

The rearrangement joins TRBV5-1 to TRBJ2-5; D gene ambiguous. The CDR3 is made up of 15 amino acids. Germline V gene sequence: CDR1 SGHRS, CDR2 YFSETQ. Trimming shortened V by 4 bases and J by 2 bases, and 15 bases separated the two germline ends. The CDR3 here is CASSLRLLRQETQYF. The CDR3 nucleotides are TGCGCCAGCAGCCTCCGACTGCTACGACAAGAGACCCAGTACTTC. Drawing the rest from reference TRBV5-1 and TRBJ2-5, the complete variable domain is KAGVTQTPRYLIKTRGQQVTLSCSPISGHRSVSWYQQTPGQGLQFLFEYFSETQRNKGNFPGRFSGRQFSNSRSEMNVSTLELGDSALYLCASSLRLLRQETQYFGPGTRLLVL.

The chain employs TRBV7-2 and TRBJ2-3, with 9 bases lining up with TRBD2. The CDR3 is made up of 15 amino acids. Trimming took 5 bases from V and 0 from J; bases not matched to a gene: 3. CDR1 and CDR2 (germline): SGHTA, FQGNSA. The DNA for the CDR3 is TGTGCCAGCAGCCCTAGCGGGGCTAGCACAGATACGCAGTATTTT. Its translation is CASSPSGASTDTQYF.

This clone was seen once. The chain carries TRBV6-5 and TRBJ2-1, with unresolved D. The CDR3 totals 13 residues. Germline CDR1 reads MNHEY; CDR2 reads SVGAGI. Deletions cut 0 bases from V and 7 bases from J, with 7 bases between. In DNA form, the CDR3 reads TGTGCCAGCAGTTACTCTTCGGGTAATGAGCAGTTCTTC. It encodes CASSYSSGNEQFF.

V usage is TRBV19 and J usage is TRBJ2-7; 9 nucleotides line up with TRBD2. Germline values: CDR1 LNHDA, CDR2 SQIVND (reference sequence). After removal of 4 bases from V and 2 bases from J, the junction contained 3 bases not matched to a gene. The CDR3 consists of 14 residues. The CDR3 sequence is CASSTASGAYEQYF. CDR3 bases: TGTGCCAGTAGTACCGCTAGCGGGGCCTACGAGCAGTACTTC.